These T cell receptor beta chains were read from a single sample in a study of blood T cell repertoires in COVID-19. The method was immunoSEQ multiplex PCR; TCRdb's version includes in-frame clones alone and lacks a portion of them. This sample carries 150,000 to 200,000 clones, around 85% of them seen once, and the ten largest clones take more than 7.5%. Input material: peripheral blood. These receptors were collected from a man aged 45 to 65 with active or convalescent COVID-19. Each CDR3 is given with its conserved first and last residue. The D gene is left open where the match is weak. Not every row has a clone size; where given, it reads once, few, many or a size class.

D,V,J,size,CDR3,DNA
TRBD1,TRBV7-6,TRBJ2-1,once,CASSLVGQGVNEQFF,TGTGCCAGCAGCTTAGTCGGACAGGGAGTCAATGAGCAGTTCTTC
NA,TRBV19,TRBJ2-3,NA,CASSIPGEYADTQYF,TGTGCCAGTAGTATCCCGGGGGAGTATGCAGATACGCAGTATTTT
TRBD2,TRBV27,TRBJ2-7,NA,CASSPGTRDEQYF,TGTGCCAGCAGTCCCGGGACTAGGGACGAGCAGTACTTC
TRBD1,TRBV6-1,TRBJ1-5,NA,CASSERGGRQPQHF,TGTGCCAGCAGTGAAAGAGGGGGCAGGCAGCCCCAGCATTTT
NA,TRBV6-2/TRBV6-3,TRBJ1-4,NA,CASSLRRVATNEKLFF,TGTGCCAGCAGTTTAAGGCGGGTTGCAACTAATGAAAAACTGTTTTTT
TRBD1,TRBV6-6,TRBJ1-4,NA,CASSYSTGAGEKLFF,TGTGCCAGCAGTTACTCGACAGGGGCAGGAGAAAAACTGTTTTTT
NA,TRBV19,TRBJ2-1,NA,CASSISRGDEQFF,TGTGCCAGTAGTATATCGCGCGGGGATGAGCAGTTCTTC
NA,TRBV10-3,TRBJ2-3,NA,CAISEVYEGSGSTDTQYF,TGTGCCATCAGTGAGGTTTACGAGGGGAGCGGGAGCACAGATACGCAGTATTTT
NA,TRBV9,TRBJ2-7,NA,CASSVGDSVREQYF,TGTGCCAGCAGCGTAGGTGACAGCGTACGTGAGCAGTACTTC
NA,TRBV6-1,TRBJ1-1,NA,CASSESSRMNTEAFF,TGTGCCAGCAGTGAAAGTTCTAGGATGAACACTGAAGCTTTCTTT
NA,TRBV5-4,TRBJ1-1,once,CASSSPQGYDTEAFF,TGTGCCAGCAGCTCCCCCCAGGGATACGACACTGAAGCTTTCTTT
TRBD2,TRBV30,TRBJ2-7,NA,CAWSRNLAGGPSEQYF,TGTGCCTGGAGTAGGAACCTAGCGGGAGGTCCCTCCGAGCAGTACTTC
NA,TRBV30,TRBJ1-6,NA,CAWTRDYNSPLHF,TGTGCCTGGACCAGGGACTATAATTCACCCCTCCACTTT
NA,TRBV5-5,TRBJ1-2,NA,CASSGGGGYYGYTF,TGTGCCAGCAGCGGGGGCGGGGGTTATTATGGCTACACCTTC
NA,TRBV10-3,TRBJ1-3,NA,CAIQEVNSGNTIYF,TGTGCCATCCAGGAAGTTAACTCTGGAAACACCATATATTTT
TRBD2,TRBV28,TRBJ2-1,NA,CASSFYGSGGQFF,TGTGCCAGCAGTTTCTACGGGAGCGGGGGACAGTTCTTC
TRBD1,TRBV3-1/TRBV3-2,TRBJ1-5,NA,CASSQTGGNQPQHF,TGTGCCAGCAGCCAAACAGGGGGCAATCAGCCCCAGCATTTT
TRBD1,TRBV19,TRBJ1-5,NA,CASSIDRGDNQPQHF,TGTGCCAGTAGTATTGACAGGGGGGATAATCAGCCCCAGCATTTT
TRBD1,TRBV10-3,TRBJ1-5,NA,CAIRRTGDHQPQHF,TGTGCCATCAGAAGGACAGGGGACCATCAGCCCCAGCATTTT
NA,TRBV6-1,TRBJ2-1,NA,CASSERGDYSSYNEQFF,TGTGCCAGCAGTGAACGGGGAGACTATAGCTCCTACAATGAGCAGTTCTTC
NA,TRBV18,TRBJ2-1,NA,CASANRGERNNEQFF,TGTGCCAGCGCTAACCGCGGGGAGCGGAACAATGAGCAGTTCTTC
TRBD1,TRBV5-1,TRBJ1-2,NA,CASSLIGTGDYGYTF,TGCGCCAGCAGCTTGATTGGGACAGGGGACTATGGCTACACCTTC
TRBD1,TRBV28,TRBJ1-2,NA,CASSTIGTGALYGYTF,TGTGCCAGCAGTACCATAGGGACAGGAGCGCTATATGGCTACACCTTC
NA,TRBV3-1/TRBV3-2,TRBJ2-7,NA,CASSQSEIGSRGQYF,TGTGCCAGCAGCCAATCCGAAATTGGTTCACGCGGGCAGTACTTC
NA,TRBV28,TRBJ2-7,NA,CASSLTGPYEQYF,TGTGCCAGCAGTTTAACAGGGCCCTACGAGCAGTACTTC
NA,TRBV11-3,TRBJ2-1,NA,CASSLHGSSYNEQFF,TGTGCCAGCAGCTTACACGGGAGTTCCTACAATGAGCAGTTCTTC
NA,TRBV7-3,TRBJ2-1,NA,CASSTDSYNEQFF,TGTGCCAGCAGTACCGACAGTTACAATGAGCAGTTCTTC
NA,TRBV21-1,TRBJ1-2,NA,CASSKGWGAYGYTF,TGTGCCAGCAGCAAAGGCTGGGGCGCCTATGGCTACACCTTC
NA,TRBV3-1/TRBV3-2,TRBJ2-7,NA,CASSQARGEQYF,TGTGCCAGCAGCCAGGCTAGAGGCGAGCAGTACTTC
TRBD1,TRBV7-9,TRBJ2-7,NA,CATNDRDSSYEQYF,TGTGCCACAAATGACAGGGATAGCTCCTACGAGCAGTACTTC
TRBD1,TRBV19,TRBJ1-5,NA,CASRGKGQGAHQPQHF,TGTGCCAGTAGGGGTAAGGGACAGGGGGCCCATCAGCCCCAGCATTTT
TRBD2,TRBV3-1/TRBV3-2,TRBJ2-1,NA,CASSLSGGASYNEQFF,TGTGCCAGCAGCCTCAGCGGGGGGGCGTCCTACAATGAGCAGTTCTTC
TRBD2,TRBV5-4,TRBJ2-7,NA,CASSLAAGEQYF,TGTGCCAGCAGCTTGGCAGCGGGGGAACAGTACTTC
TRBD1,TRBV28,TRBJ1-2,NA,CASSLPPGQGNYGYTF,TGTGCCAGCAGTTTACCACCGGGACAGGGGAACTATGGCTACACCTTC
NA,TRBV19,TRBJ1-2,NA,CASSIESNYGYTF,TGTGCCAGTAGTATTGAGTCTAACTATGGCTACACCTTC
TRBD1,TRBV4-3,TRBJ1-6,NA,CASSQEGTVNSPLHF,TGCGCCAGCAGCCAAGAGGGGACAGTAAATTCACCCCTCCACTTT
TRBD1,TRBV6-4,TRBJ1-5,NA,CASSDSGGGTLYQPQHF,TGTGCCAGCAGTGACTCAGGAGGGGGCACTTTGTATCAGCCCCAGCATTTT
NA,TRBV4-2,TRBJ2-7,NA,CASSQELMKGEQYF,TGTGCCAGCAGCCAAGAATTGATGAAGGGGGAGCAGTACTTC